This TCR beta chain emerged from a study of TIL therapy for anti-PD-1-resistant metastatic lung cancer. Germline CDR1 reads SGDLS; CDR2 reads YYNGEE. V was trimmed by 0 bases and J by 3 bases, leaving 13 bases between them. The CDR3 has 15 residues. The immunoSEQ assay was v3. Measured with immunoSEQ multiplex PCR; TCRdb has only the in-frame clones, and not every one. The data hold some 20,000 clones, with almost 80% observed a single time. Noted time point: pre-treatment sample, taken before nivolumab and TIL therapy. Sequences were derived from blood, sampled at baseline. The chain carries TRBV9 and TRBJ2-7, with a weak D call TRBD1 (6 bases). This TCR derives from a person aged 25-80 years with non-small cell lung cancer. The CDR3 loop reads CASSVDPRGSYEQYF. As DNA, the CDR3 is TGTGCCAGCAGCGTAGATCCCAGGGGAAGCTACGAGCAGTACTTC.